This TCR beta chain was retrieved from a study of identical twins. Looked up from germline, CDR1 is SGHTA and CDR2 is FQGNSA. This CDR3 contains 11 residues. V lost 6 bases and J lost 16, with 16 bases in between. This clonotype was counted ten times or more. TCRdb reprocessed the 5' RACE reads with MiXCR, giving one entry per CDR3 protein. The sample shows some 710,000 distinct CDR3 sequences, over 5% of them seen only once. The donors were all healthy and Caucasian. The sequence was collected from a young man in good health. V is TRBV7-2 and J is TRBJ2-1; the D is unclear. The sequenced sample was naive T cells sorted from blood. The CDR3 DNA reads TGTGCCAGCAGTTCTGACAAGGCTGAATTCTTC. Translating gives CASSSDKAEFF. Full variable domain (remainder filled in from reference TRBV7-2 and TRBJ2-1): GAGVSQSPSNKVTEKGKDVELRCDPISGHTALYWYRQSLGQGLEFLIYFQGNSAPDKSGLPSDRFSAERTGGSVSTLTIQRTQQEDSAVYLCASSSDKAEFFGPGTRLTVL.